The clone carrying this TCR beta chain was seen a few times. Antigen unknown. This entry is derived from a study of T-cell reconstitution after alpha-beta-depleted transplantation in children. Findings and limits, study-wide: At around two months after transplant, the alpha-beta T cells were reportedly derived from several hundred expanded clones that came from non-depleted graft cells. T-cell numbers and diversity, one year after transplant, stemmed largely from T cells that were newly produced. Surviving recipient T cells and thymic progenitors produced the high day-60 TCRbeta diversity seen in some patients.

V was shortened by 0 bases and J by 3 bases, with 9 bases between the two germline ends. Germline V gene lookup returns CDR1 DFQATT and CDR2 SNEGSKA (reference sequence). The CDR3 has 13 amino acids. Preparation of the TCRbeta library used unique molecular identifiers. MiXCR, run by TCRdb on the PCR reads, gives a single entry per CDR3 protein. The profile shows a few hundred thousand distinct CDR3 sequences, roughly 7% of them singletons. The clonotype comes from a boy younger than 10 with acute lymphoblastic leukemia, due to receive a stem cell transplant. The chain combines TRBV20-1 with TRBJ2-7; D ambiguous. The material was PBMCs, obtained before TCRalphabeta/CD19-depleted stem cell transplant. CDR3 in amino acids: CSAREPSGYEQYF. CDR3 coding DNA: TGCAGTGCTAGAGAGCCGTCTGGCTACGAGCAGTACTTC.